This TCR beta chain was recorded in a study of cytotoxic CD8 clonotypes in ibrutinib-treated CLL. With 6 bases removed from V and 7 bases from J, the gap between germline ends came to 15 bases. CDR3 size: 14 residues. CDR1 and CDR2 from the germline V gene are MGHRA and YSYEKL. Only in-frame clones appear in the TCRdb table, and some are missing; sequencing was by immunoSEQ multiplex PCR. The sample yields 33,000 or so clones, 49% seen once. The clonotype comes from a human donor with chronic lymphocytic leukemia. The material was PBMCs, obtained before ibrutinib treatment. The rearrangement joins TRBV4-1 to TRBJ1-4, with D uncertain. The CDR3 sequence: CASRLEGSFEKLFF. CDR3 in DNA: TGCGCCAGCAGGTTGGAAGGGTCCTTTGAAAAACTGTTTTTT.